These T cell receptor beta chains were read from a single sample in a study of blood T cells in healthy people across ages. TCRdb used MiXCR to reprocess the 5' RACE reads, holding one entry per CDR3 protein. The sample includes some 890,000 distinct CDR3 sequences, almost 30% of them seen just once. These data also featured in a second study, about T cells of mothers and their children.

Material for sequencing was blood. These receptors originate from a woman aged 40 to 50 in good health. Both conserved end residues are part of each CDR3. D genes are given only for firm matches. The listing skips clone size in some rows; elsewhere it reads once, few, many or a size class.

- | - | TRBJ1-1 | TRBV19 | TGTGCCAGTAGTATGGACAGCAACACCGAAGCTTTCTTT | CASSMDSNTEAFF
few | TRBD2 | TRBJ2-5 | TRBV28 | TGTGCCAGCAGTTTTCTGGGGCCCACGTGGGAGGGCCAAGAGACCCAGTACTTC | CASSFLGPTWEGQETQYF
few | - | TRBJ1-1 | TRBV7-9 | TGTGCCAGCAGCTTAGGTGATTTTAGGGCTCGGCCTAACACTGAAGCTTTCTTT | CASSLGDFRARPNTEAFF
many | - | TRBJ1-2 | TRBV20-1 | TGCAGTGCTAGTAGTGGGCAAGGCTACACCTTC | CSASSGQGYTF
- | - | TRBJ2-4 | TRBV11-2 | TGTGCCAGCAGCCCTGGGAGGCCCAAAAACATTCAGTACTTC | CASSPGRPKNIQYF
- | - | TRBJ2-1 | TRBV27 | TGTGCCAGCAGTTTCCCAGGGAAAGGGCAGTTCTTC | CASSFPGKGQFF
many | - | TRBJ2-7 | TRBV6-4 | TGTGCCAGCAGTGCCGAACTCTTAGACGAGCAGTACTTC | CASSAELLDEQYF
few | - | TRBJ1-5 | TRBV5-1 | TGCGCCAGCAGCTTGGTACCAGGGGTAGGAAATCAGCCCCAGCATTTT | CASSLVPGVGNQPQHF
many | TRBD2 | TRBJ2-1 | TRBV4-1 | TGCGCCAGCAGCCGCCAGACTAGCGGGGGGGCGAATGAGCAGTTCTTC | CASSRQTSGGANEQFF
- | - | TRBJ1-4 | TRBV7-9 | TGTGCCAGCAGCTCTTCGGGCGGCAGTTCTAATGAAAAACTGTTTTTT | CASSSSGGSSNEKLFF
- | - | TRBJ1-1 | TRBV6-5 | TGTGCCAGCAGTTACGAGACGGGGGCTGAAGCTTTCTTT | CASSYETGAEAFF
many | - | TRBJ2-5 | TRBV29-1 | TGCAGCTGTGGGGGATGGCTAGCTGTTCAAGAGACCCAGTACTTC | CSCGGWLAVQETQYF
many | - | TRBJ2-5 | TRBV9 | TGTGCCAGCAGCGTTGGGGCAGGTCAAGAGACCCAGTACTTC | CASSVGAGQETQYF
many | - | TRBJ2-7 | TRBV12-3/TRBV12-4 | TGTGCCAGCAGTCCACTAGGTTACGAGCAGTACTTC | CASSPLGYEQYF
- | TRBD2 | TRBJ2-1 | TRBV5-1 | TGCGCCAGCAGCTCCTGGGGGTCCCTAGCGGGGGGCGACAATGAGCAGTTCTTC | CASSSWGSLAGGDNEQFF
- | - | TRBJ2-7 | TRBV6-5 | TGTGCCAGCAGTTCGGGCCCAGGCAACTCCTACGAGCAGTACTTC | CASSSGPGNSYEQYF
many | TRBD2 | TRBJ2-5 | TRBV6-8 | TGTGCCAGCAGTTACTCGTATAATACCGGGACTACAAAGCACCAAGAGACCCAGTACTTC | CASSYSYNTGTTKHQETQYF